Listed below are T cell receptor beta chains from one sample, sequenced in a study of T cells in tuberculosis. Assay: immunoSEQ multiplex PCR; the TCRdb copy retains only in-frame clones and omits some. The repertoire holds 80,000 to 90,000 clones, with approximately 91% as singletons. The sample was CD1b-GMM tetramer-negative cells sorted from PBMCs. These TCRs come from an adult woman with latent tuberculosis. CDR3s include the opening cysteine and the closing phenylalanine or tryptophan. D genes are given only for firm matches. Clone sizes are given selectively: once, few, many, or a class where the clone is expanded.

D,J,size,V,CDR3,DNA
NA,TRBJ2-1,NA,TRBV28,CASTVQEWDEQFF,TGTGCCAGCACAGTACAGGAATGGGATGAGCAGTTCTTC
NA,TRBJ2-3,few,TRBV27,CASSLRWGLDTQYF,TGTGCCAGCAGTTTAAGGTGGGGGCTTGATACGCAGTATTTT
NA,TRBJ2-3,NA,TRBV7-9,CASSSVRSTQYF,TGTGCCAGCAGCTCGGTGCGTAGTACGCAGTATTTT
NA,TRBJ1-2,NA,TRBV2,CASSEGSPYYGYTF,TGTGCCAGCAGTGAGGGCAGCCCTTACTATGGCTACACCTTC
NA,TRBJ2-2,NA,TRBV9,CASSGGRRGELFF,TGTGCCAGCAGCGGAGGCCGACGCGGGGAGCTGTTTTTT
TRBD1,TRBJ1-5,NA,TRBV10-3,CAISEPGTGRNQPQHF,TGTGCCATCAGTGAACCCGGGACAGGTCGGAATCAGCCCCAGCATTTT
NA,TRBJ2-1,NA,TRBV5-6,CASSLGWGVIEQFF,TGTGCCAGCAGCTTGGGATGGGGGGTTATTGAGCAGTTCTTC
TRBD1,TRBJ1-1,once,TRBV5-6,CASSLAGTGGYSSEAFF,TGTGCCAGCAGCTTGGCTGGGACAGGGGGCTATTCGTCTGAAGCTTTCTTT
NA,TRBJ2-5,NA,TRBV9,CASSVGNSVQETQYF,TGTGCCAGCAGCGTAGGGAATAGCGTTCAAGAGACCCAGTACTTC
NA,TRBJ1-1,NA,TRBV19,CASRTRNLNTEAFF,TGTGCCAGTAGGACACGGAACCTGAACACTGAAGCTTTCTTT
NA,TRBJ1-5,NA,TRBV2,CASSEEPYSNQPQHF,TGTGCCAGCAGTGAAGAGCCATATAGCAATCAGCCCCAGCATTTT
NA,TRBJ1-6,NA,TRBV6-1,CASSEGPTRVLNSPLHF,TGTGCCAGCAGTGAAGGCCCCACCAGGGTCCTTAATTCACCCCTCCACTTT
NA,TRBJ2-7,NA,TRBV6-1,CASRSRSRPYEQYF,TGTGCCAGCAGATCACGGAGTAGACCCTACGAGCAGTACTTC
NA,TRBJ2-6,NA,TRBV27,CASSSLGSGANVLTF,TGTGCCAGCAGTTCCCTAGGCTCTGGGGCCAACGTCCTGACTTTC
NA,TRBJ1-5,NA,TRBV19,CASSPGNQPQHF,TGTGCCAGTAGCCCAGGCAATCAGCCCCAGCATTTT
TRBD1,TRBJ2-1,few,TRBV2,CASSALTGYNEQFF,TGTGCCAGCAGCGCCCTGACAGGGTACAATGAGCAGTTCTTC
NA,TRBJ1-3,NA,TRBV10-3,CAISRLGGQSGNTIYF,TGTGCCATCAGCAGATTGGGCGGACAGTCTGGAAACACCATATATTTT
TRBD2,TRBJ2-5,NA,TRBV11-2,CASSPTSGGARETQYF,TGTGCCAGCAGCCCGACTAGCGGGGGGGCCCGGGAGACCCAGTACTTC
TRBD1,TRBJ1-2,NA,TRBV5-6,CASSPGTGYGYTF,TGTGCCAGCAGCCCCGGGACAGGGTATGGCTACACCTTC
TRBD2,TRBJ2-1,NA,TRBV10-3,CAISVGGNEQFF,TGTGCCATCAGTGTCGGGGGGAATGAGCAGTTCTTC
NA,TRBJ1-2,NA,TRBV11-2,CASSPIQGWNGYTF,TGTGCCAGCAGCCCAATCCAGGGGTGGAATGGCTACACCTTC
NA,TRBJ1-6,NA,TRBV10-1,CASSEPKRAFLSSYNSPLHF,TGCGCCAGCAGTGAGCCTAAGCGGGCTTTTCTTAGCTCCTATAATTCACCCCTCCACTTT
TRBD2,TRBJ2-7,NA,TRBV5-1,CASSQGLAGTYEQYF,TGCGCCAGCAGCCAAGGACTAGCGGGAACCTACGAGCAGTACTTC